Sequencing of this T cell receptor beta chain was carried out in a study of graft-versus-host responses after intestinal transplantation. Across the whole study: Every recipient had anti-thymocyte globulin induction and roughly 3 years of tacrolimus plus steroids. Overall study results and limits: Some patients had graft-donor T cell macrochimerism, and their allografts showed high graft-versus-host to host-versus-graft clonal ratios. The marrow of recipients harbored GvH clones, and ileum or blood showed some of them first. Declines in HvG clones occurring early post-transplant were associated with peak circulating GvH clone levels.

As to this clone: What it binds is not known.

Libraries were prepared by immunoSEQ multiplex PCR; TCRdb keeps only in-frame clonotypes and omits some of them. Altogether 20,000 to 25,000 clones are present, over 80% being singletons, with the ten largest covering 43%. Germline V CDR1 and CDR2: LGHNT, FRNRAP. The ends were cut back, 0 bases at V and 2 bases at J, with 11 bases in the middle. The CDR3 covers 16 residues. The input for sequencing was PBMCs, taken approximately 260 days after intestinal transplant. The receptor's source is a human patient who received an intestinal transplant, so some T cells may come from the graft donor. The rearrangement joins TRBV12-5 to TRBJ2-1; possibly TRBD1 or TRBD2 for D (6 bases each). CDR3 in amino acids: CASGLVQGRTYNEQFF. The DNA for the CDR3 is TGTGCTAGTGGTTTGGTCCAGGGGAGGACCTACAATGAGCAGTTCTTC.